The clone carrying this TCR beta chain showed up just once. Its antigen is not identified. The record originates from a study of T cell repertoires in cytomegalovirus infection. Across the study: The study used recently identified HLA-C-restricted and well-studied HLA-B-restricted CMV epitopes. CMV infection together with matching HLA type was indicated by public TCR beta signatures. Study-wide findings and caveats: CMV-specific TCR beta clonotypes restricted by HLA-C dominated the ex vivo response. Identification of carriers of CMV plus the relevant HLA was achieved through cumulative public TCR beta family frequency.

With 6 bases removed from V and 0 bases from J, the gap between germline ends came to 14 bases. The CDR3 runs 15 residues. TCRdb re-derived calls from the reads in MiXCR, one entry per CDR3 protein. The top ten hold around 45% of the sample, which has approximately 470,000 distinct CDR3 sequences, roughly 46% seen once. The V call is TRBV12-3 or TRBV12-4, the J call TRBJ1-1; D is unclear. This receptor was obtained from a human donor in good health (CMV status not recorded). Some clones in this sample may be carry-over from other donors' samples. Here the sequenced sample was cultured PBMCs, taken from culture after CMV antigen stimulation. For the CDR3, the DNA is TGTGCCAGCAGCCCGATGGGATCGATGAACACTGAAGCTTTCTTT. Translating it yields CASSPMGSMNTEAFF.